The 12 T cell receptor beta chains reported below all come from one sample, sequenced in a study of T-cell reconstitution after alpha-beta-depleted transplantation in children. Using unique molecular identifiers, the investigators prepared the TCRbeta library. TCRdb analysed the PCR reads with MiXCR anew, one entry per CDR3 protein. The top ten clones hold about 14% of a sample with hundreds of thousands of distinct CDR3 sequences, 23% of them seen once. Material: PBMCs, mostly from graft donor cells, obtained 360 days after TCRalphabeta/CD19-depleted stem cell transplant. Receptor source: a boy in the first two years of life who had a stem cell transplant for acute myeloid leukemia, so the T cells may come from the graft donor.

This clonotype was counted between two and nine times. The chain joins TRBV6-5 to TRBJ1-6; D unresolved. The length of the CDR3 is 16 residues. The germline V and J ends were trimmed by 2 bases and 9 bases, with 17 bases remaining between them. Germline lookup yields CDR1 MNHEY and CDR2 SVGAGI. Written as DNA, the CDR3 is TGTGCCAGCAGTTACGAATCCGTCTGGGGTAGTTCACCCCTCCACTTT. Encoded protein: CASSYESVWGSSPLHF.

Turning to this clonotype: Relative to the germline gene, one junction end is altered; a read error may explain this. The rearrangement links TRBV20-1 to TRBJ2-1; perhaps TRBD2 as D (6 bases). Germline-derived CDR1 and CDR2 are DFQATT and SNEGSKA (reference sequence). The CDR3 is 12 amino acids. The CDR3 region is CSAEKLARERFF. Written as DNA, the CDR3 is TGCAGTGCTGAAAAACTAGCCCGTGAGCGGTTCTTC.

This chain joins TRBV15 and TRBJ2-3, with 8 bases lining up with TRBD1. The CDR3 is 18 residues long. V shed 3 bases and J 0 bases; nucleotides not matched to a gene: 11. Germline V CDR1 and CDR2: LNHNV, YYDKDF (reference sequence). The CDR3 spells CATSSIPRQGLSTDTQYF. CDR3 in DNA: TGTGCCACCAGCAGTATTCCCCGACAGGGGCTAAGCACAGATACGCAGTATTTT.

In regard to this clonotype: With a much larger clone just one base away, this may be a read error. This chain links TRBV5-1 with TRBJ1-1; D gene unclear. Trimming left V 0 bases short and J 1 base short, with 4 bases between. Looked up from germline, CDR1 is SGHRS and CDR2 is YFSETQ. The CDR3 has 13 residues. The CDR3 spells CASSLDSNTEAFF. DNA of the CDR3: TGCGCCAGCAGCTTGGATTCGAACACTGAAGCTTTCTTT.

The table lists this clonotype with many counts. This sequence joins TRBV12-3 or TRBV12-4 and TRBJ1-2; 9 nucleotides line up with TRBD1. The CDR3 contains 15 residues. V lost 3 bases and J lost 5; bases outside the gene matches: 7. The CDR3 coding sequence is TGTGCCAGCAGTTTCCGGACAGGGGACTTGTATGGCTACACCTTC. Its protein product is CASSFRTGDLYGYTF.

This clonotype was counted many times. The DNA for the CDR3 is TGTGCCAGCAGTACCGACGGAAGTCACGAGCAGTACGTC. Amino acid sequence: CASSTDGSHEQYV. V usage is TRBV6-5 and J usage is TRBJ2-7, with no clear D. The CDR3 has 13 amino acids. Germline loops: CDR1 MNHEY, CDR2 SVGAGI. Trimming took off 5 bases at V and 5 bases at J, with 13 bases between the two ends.

The table lists this clonotype with many counts. The V call is TRBV6-5, the J call TRBJ1-1, with D uncertain. V was pared by 0 bases and J by 4 bases, with 3 bases between. Germline CDR1 reads MNHEY; CDR2 reads SVGAGI. The length of the CDR3 is 12 residues. CDR3 region: CASSYSATEAFF. CDR3 nucleotides: TGTGCCAGCAGTTACTCGGCCACTGAAGCTTTCTTT.

This clonotype was counted a few times. J is TRBJ2-1 and V is TRBV20-1; TRBD2 matches at 12 bases. After removal of 5 bases from V and 7 bases from J, the junction contained 6 bases not matched to a gene. Germline CDR1 and CDR2: DFQATT and SNEGSKA (reference sequence). The CDR3 is 14 residues long. The CDR3 protein is CSAPTSGGNNEQFF. CDR3 nucleotide sequence: TGCAGTGCTCCTACTAGCGGGGGGAATAATGAGCAGTTCTTC.

There are a few counts of this clonotype. The chain links TRBV20-1 to TRBJ1-1, with D unresolved. The V gene's germline CDR1 is DFQATT and CDR2 SNEGSKA (reference sequence). Trimming took off 3 bases at V and 0 bases at J, with 11 bases between the two ends. The CDR3 runs 14 residues. CDR3 loop: CSASITLMNTEAFF. The DNA of the CDR3 is TGCAGTGCTAGCATCACCCTAATGAACACTGAAGCTTTCTTT.

This clonotype was recorded at least ten times. The rearrangement joins TRBV9 to TRBJ2-1, with D hard to call. The germline V gene encodes CDR1 SGDLS and CDR2 YYNGEE. Trimming shortened V by 0 bases and J by 7 bases, and 5 bases separated the two germline ends. This CDR3 spans 12 amino acids. The CDR3 loop reads CASSVAGNEQFF. Written as DNA, the CDR3 is TGTGCCAGCAGCGTAGCTGGAAATGAGCAGTTCTTC.

The chain couples TRBV7-9 to TRBJ2-1; D call uncertain. The CDR3 has 15 amino acids. The germline V gene has CDR1 SEHNR and CDR2 FQNEAQ (reference sequence). V lost 2 bases and J lost 9, with 17 bases in between. The CDR3 is CASSLRARSGGEQFF. The CDR3 coding sequence is TGTGCCAGCAGCTTAAGGGCGCGGAGTGGTGGTGAGCAGTTCTTC.

CDR3 in amino acids: CAISDGQPRRYGYTF. The CDR3 coding sequence is TGTGCCATCAGTGACGGGCAGCCCCGGAGATATGGCTACACCTTC. J is TRBJ1-2 and V is TRBV10-3; D ambiguous. The CDR3 runs to 15 residues. Deletions cut 3 bases from V and 5 bases from J, with 16 bases between. Germline V gives CDR1 ENHRY, CDR2 SYGVKD.